The 12 T cell receptor beta chains listed next were all sequenced from one sample in a study of cytomegalovirus exposure and HLA in healthy donors. PCR employed 60 Vbeta and 13 Jbeta primers. Libraries were prepared by immunoSEQ multiplex PCR; TCRdb keeps only in-frame clonotypes and omits some of them. The repertoire holds about 170,000 clones, with about 88% as singletons. Sequences were obtained from PBMCs. Receptors were obtained from a man aged 25 to 40 in good health and CMV-seropositive.

The chain employs TRBV6-6 and TRBJ1-2, with D perhaps TRBD1 (6 bases). Trimming removed 6 bases at V and 4 bases at J, with 12 bases between. The CDR3 has 13 amino acids. Per the germline V gene, CDR1 is MNHNY and CDR2 is SVGAGI (reference sequence). The CDR3 here is CASSNGQPYGYTF. CDR3 sequence (DNA): TGTGCCAGCAGCAATGGACAGCCCTATGGCTACACCTTC.

CDR3 sequence (DNA): TGTGCCAGCAGTGAGACTAGCGGGAGGGGTTATGAGCAGTTCTTC. Encoded protein: CASSETSGRGYEQFF. The chain is built from TRBV6-6 and TRBJ2-1, with 14 bases fitting TRBD2. The CDR3 consists of 15 residues. From germline, CDR1 is MNHNY and CDR2 SVGAGI (reference sequence). The V and J ends lost 5 bases and 8 bases, in that order; junction bases with no gene match: 5.

This clone has more than one count but fewer than ten. V usage is TRBV27 and J usage is TRBJ1-1; 7 nucleotides agree with TRBD1. CDR1 and CDR2 from the germline V gene are MNHEY and SMNVEV (reference sequence). Unmatched junction bases numbered 7, after V lost 6 bases and J lost 6 bases. The CDR3 runs to 13 residues. The CDR3 DNA sequence: TGTGCCAGCAGCCTTTGGACAGGAGCTGAAGCTTTCTTT. Residues: CASSLWTGAEAFF.

The genes are TRBV18 and TRBJ1-1; D is undetermined. Trimming removed 4 bases from V and 6 bases from J, with 9 bases in between. The CDR3 contains 12 residues. Germline V gives CDR1 KGHSH, CDR2 LQKENI. Here the CDR3 reads CASSRLGSEAFF. The DNA for the CDR3 is TGTGCCAGCTCACGGCTCGGGTCTGAAGCTTTCTTT.

V is TRBV6-5 and J is TRBJ2-3; 14 bases fit TRBD2. J lost 5 bases, V lost 4 bases, and 5 bases had no gene match. From germline, CDR1 is MNHEY and CDR2 SVGAGI. This CDR3 is built from 16 residues. Written as DNA, the CDR3 is TGTGCCAGCAGTTTGGGACTAGCGGGAGTTGGAGATACGCAGTATTTT. Translating gives CASSLGLAGVGDTQYF.

This chain links TRBV4-3 with TRBJ2-1; no reliable D call. Germline V gives CDR1 LGHNA, CDR2 YSLEER. CDR3 length: 16 residues. Trimming removed 0 bases from V and 4 bases from J, with 13 bases in between. CDR3 residues: CASSQDLQTPYNEQFF. The CDR3 coding sequence is TGCGCCAGCAGCCAAGATCTCCAGACTCCATACAATGAGCAGTTCTTC.

Remarks on this clone: The junction does not match germline at one end; this may be a read error. The V and J genes are TRBV7-9 and TRBJ2-2, with 7 bases aligning to TRBD1. This CDR3 is built from 15 residues. Per germline, CDR1 SEHNR and CDR2 FQNEAQ (reference sequence). CDR3 DNA: TGTTCCAGCAGCTCAGGGGGTTTTAACACCGGGGAGCTGTTTTTT. Protein: CSSSSGGFNTGELFF.

This chain links TRBV7-6 with TRBJ2-5; 8 bases line up with TRBD1. Germline V gives CDR1 SGHVS, CDR2 FNYEAQ. The CDR3 runs to 17 residues. V lost 2 bases and J lost 4; bases outside the gene matches: 12. CDR3 sequence reads: CASSLWDSFGTGETQYF. The CDR3 DNA follows: TGTGCCAGCAGCTTATGGGACTCTTTTGGGACAGGAGAGACCCAGTACTTC.

This rearrangement joins TRBV4-2 to TRBJ2-1; D possibly corresponds to TRBD1 (6 bases). Trimming stripped 1 base from V and 1 base from J, with 17 bases between. The CDR3 is made up of 18 amino acids. Germline lookup yields CDR1 LGHNA and CDR2 YNFKEQ. The CDR3 sequence: CASSQGSAGTLSYNEQFF. Here the CDR3 DNA reads TGTGCCAGCAGCCAAGGTAGTGCCGGGACACTTTCCTACAATGAGCAGTTCTTC.

V usage is TRBV9 and J usage is TRBJ2-1, with 8 bases lining up with TRBD1. The germline CDR1 and CDR2 sequences are SGDLS and YYNGEE. V was clipped by 4 bases and J by 2 bases; unmatched bases: 5. The CDR3 loop spans 15 amino acids. The CDR3 reads CASSPDRGTYNEQFF. CDR3 coding DNA: TGTGCCAGCAGCCCCGACAGGGGTACCTACAATGAGCAGTTCTTC.

Here the CDR3 DNA reads TGTGCCAGCTCGCCGGACAGGTTTCGGCCCCAGCATTTT. This codes for CASSPDRFRPQHF. The chain has TRBV18 and TRBJ1-5; 7 nucleotides agree with TRBD1. This CDR3 is built from 13 residues. J was trimmed by 9 bases and V by 6 bases; bases with no gene match: 8. Germline CDR1 reads KGHSH; CDR2 reads LQKENI.

This sequence joins TRBV4-3 and TRBJ1-5, with a possible D match to TRBD1 (5 bases). The ends were cut back, 0 bases at V and 2 bases at J, with 11 bases in the middle. Germline-derived CDR1 and CDR2 are LGHNA and YSLEER. CDR3 length equals 16 residues. The CDR3 loop reads CASSQDRDEGNQPQHF. DNA of the CDR3: TGCGCCAGCAGCCAAGACAGGGATGAGGGCAATCAGCCCCAGCATTTT.